These 7 T cell receptor beta chains originate from one sample sequenced in a study of blood T cell repertoires in COVID-19. The protocol was immunoSEQ multiplex PCR, while the TCRdb copy is restricted to in-frame clones and leaves out a portion. The sample gives approximately 470,000 clones, 80% to 90% of which show up once; 3.2% is in the top ten. Sequenced: peripheral blood. The receptors stem from a human donor in a cohort sampled during active COVID-19.

CDR3 region: CASSTGAVYHQPQHF. CDR3 nucleotides: TGTGCCAGCAGCACAGGGGCAGTATACCATCAGCCCCAGCATTTT. The chain employs TRBV6-5 and TRBJ1-5; 7 bases match TRBD1. Unmatched junction bases numbered 10, after V lost 6 bases and J lost 5 bases. Germline CDR1 MNHEY, CDR2 SVGAGI. This CDR3 is built from 15 residues.

The chain has TRBV28 and TRBJ1-2, with a possible D match to TRBD1 (6 bases). Trimming removed 3 bases at V and 1 base at J, with 12 bases between. The CDR3 is 15 residues long. The germline gives CDR1 MDHEN, CDR2 SYDVKM. CDR3 protein: CASSLSPQGNYGYTF. CDR3 coding DNA: TGTGCCAGCAGTTTGTCCCCACAGGGTAACTATGGCTACACCTTC.

The chain carries TRBV30 and TRBJ1-6; TRBD1 matches at 7 bases. This CDR3 spans 13 amino acids. The V gene end was trimmed by 5 bases and the J gene end by 14 bases; junction bases not matched to a gene: 12. Germline V lookup: CDR1 GTSNPN, CDR2 SVGIG (reference sequence). DNA for the CDR3: TGTGCCTGGGCGCCGGGACAGAAGTTGACCCTCCACTTT. It specifies CAWAPGQKLTLHF.

J is TRBJ2-5 and V is TRBV5-1, with TRBD2 matching over 14 bases. The CDR3 runs to 16 residues. Germline loops: CDR1 SGHRS, CDR2 YFSETQ. After removal of 0 bases from V and 5 bases from J, the junction contained 3 bases not matched to a gene. The CDR3 loop reads CASSLVGTSGSETQYF. The CDR3 DNA sequence: TGCGCCAGCAGCTTGGTCGGGACTAGCGGGAGTGAGACCCAGTACTTC.

This chain joins TRBV5-4 and TRBJ2-7; 7 bases align to TRBD2. This CDR3 is built from 16 residues. In germline, CDR1 is SGHNT, CDR2 YYREEE (reference sequence). With V trimmed by 4 bases and J by 0 bases, 10 bases remained unmatched. CDR3 sequence (DNA): TGTGCCAGCAGCCGGGGGGAGACTAGGAGCTCCTACGAGCAGTACTTC. Amino acids: CASSRGETRSSYEQYF. The full variable domain, rest sourced from reference TRBV5-4 and TRBJ2-7, is ETGVTQSPTHLIKTRGQQVTLRCSSQSGHNTVSWYQQALGQGPQFIFQYYREEENGRGNFPPRFSGLQFPNYSSELNVNALELDDSALYLCASSRGETRSSYEQYFGPGTRLTVT.

The chain combines TRBV15 with TRBJ1-1; D gene uncertain. Trimming stripped 5 bases from V and 4 bases from J, with 11 bases between. Germline V gene lookup returns CDR1 LNHNV and CDR2 YYDKDF (reference sequence). This CDR3 comprises 13 residues. DNA for the CDR3: TGTGCCACCAGCCGCTATCCGTTCACTGAAGCTTTCTTT. This codes for CATSRYPFTEAFF.

V usage is TRBV28 and J usage is TRBJ2-7; D perhaps matches TRBD2 (7 bases). V was clipped by 1 base and J by 4 bases, with 20 bases between them. The CDR3 has 17 residues. Germline CDR1 reads MDHEN; CDR2 reads SYDVKM. This CDR3 reads CASSLLNFAGAMYEQYF. CDR3 bases: TGTGCCAGCAGTTTATTAAATTTCGCGGGGGCTATGTACGAGCAGTACTTC.